These T cell receptor beta chains were read from a single sample in a study of CD8+ T cells in alopecia areata. Only in-frame clones appear in the TCRdb table, and some are missing; sequencing was by immunoSEQ multiplex PCR. This sample yields 130,000 to 150,000 clones, of which 82% are seen a single time; around a quarter belongs to the top ten. The sample consisted of CD8+ T cells sorted from blood, taken at week 4, from a patient treated with tofacitinib. Receptors were obtained from a human donor with alopecia areata. CDR3s leave out the opening cysteine and the closing phenylalanine or tryptophan.

V	J	CDR3
TRBV7-8	TRBJ2-5	ASSLGEGQETQY
TRBV2	TRBJ2-7	ASSGGSYEQY
TRBV30	TRBJ1-6	AWSLGSLGSPLH
TRBV13	TRBJ2-5	ASSLEGGRDPLTQY
TRBV7-2	TRBJ2-2	ASTPGQTSRPGELF
TRBV27	TRBJ2-7	ASSVGGEDEQY
TRBV13	TRBJ2-1	ASSLGFSGGSSYNEQF
TRBV6-1	TRBJ2-1	ASSDKDRVFSYNEQF
TRBV19	TRBJ2-7	ASSITSESYEQY
TRBV7-9	TRBJ1-1	ASSPQGARDTEAF
TRBV4-1	TRBJ2-7	ASSQVADSSYEQY
TRBV6-5	TRBJ2-5	ASSRWGKTQY
TRBV6-1	TRBJ2-7	ASSERGYEQY
TRBV7-2	TRBJ2-6	ASSGPGQGAPGANVLT
TRBV5-6	TRBJ2-7	ASGPPYEQY
TRBV5-5	TRBJ2-1	ASSLISRVVRNEQF
TRBV29-1	TRBJ2-7	SVESLKGSSYEQY
TRBV7-6	TRBJ2-7	ASSEDRGYEQY
TRBV6-1	TRBJ2-7	ATKSGSWQY
TRBV11-2	TRBJ2-3	ASSLSSRDRGTDTQY
TRBV10-3	TRBJ2-1	AISEASGGRGNEQF
TRBV5-4	TRBJ2-1	ASSLVTSGYNEQF
TRBV7-3	TRBJ1-1	ASSNTGVTEAF
TRBV10-3	TRBJ2-1	AISPSFLAGDYNEQF
TRBV7-2	TRBJ1-5	ASSRTGGGNQPQH
TRBV2	TRBJ1-5	ASSESGAQQPQH
TRBV4-1	TRBJ1-2	ASSQDIGAGAYGYT
TRBV30	TRBJ2-1	AWSDTTGGAEF
TRBV19	TRBJ2-1	ASSLGVGNEQF
TRBV6-6	TRBJ2-7	ASSGTGVTPYEQY
TRBV29-1	TRBJ2-7	SQSVRAWSYEQY